This T cell receptor (beta chain) appears in the sequencing data of a study of cytomegalovirus exposure and HLA in healthy donors. For the study at large: There were around 100 million unique TCR beta sequences, drawn from roughly 200 million T cells, in an earlier analysis. Whole-study findings and limits: TCR beta V- and J-gene trimming, according to a later analysis, was linked to a missense DCLRE1C variant. Presence/absence analyses took donor sequencing depth as roughly uniform.

PCR used 60 Vbeta primers and 13 Jbeta primers. Generated by immunoSEQ multiplex PCR, the TCRdb table keeps only in-frame clones and is missing some. The data show 150,000 to 200,000 clones, roughly 80% seen once. Germline V CDR1 and CDR2: LGHNA, YSLEER. This CDR3 spans 16 amino acids. With V trimmed by 3 bases and J by 7 bases, 9 bases remained unmatched. Of note for this clone: Its antigen is still unknown.

Sequencing input: PBMCs. This receptor was identified in a woman under 30 in good health and CMV-seronegative. The gene calls are TRBV4-3 and TRBJ2-2; 9 bases agree with TRBD1. CDR3: CASSHSNRGLIGELFF. As DNA, the CDR3 is TGCGCCAGCAGCCATTCAAACAGGGGGCTAATCGGGGAGCTGTTTTTT.